This T cell receptor beta chain stems from a study of blood T cell repertoires in COVID-19. Study overall: Material from acute and convalescent COVID-19 was sourced from the United States, Italy and Spain.

Clones were read by immunoSEQ multiplex PCR, and TCRdb kept only the in-frame ones, dropping some. The sample lists hundreds of thousands of clones, around 90% seen once, with roughly 16% in the top ten. Germline V CDR1 and CDR2: LNHDA, SQIVND (reference sequence). This CDR3 is built from 14 residues. The V and J ends lost 2 bases and 2 bases respectively, with 10 bases between them. Cohorts were assigned according to the clinical history that participants reported. The chain recombines TRBV19 with TRBJ2-7; D not certain. Sequencing used PBMCs or T cells enriched from blood (not recorded which). This clonotype originated in a man in his thirties or forties who had been exposed to COVID-19. The CDR3: CASSISPGPYEQYF. CDR3 DNA: TGTGCCAGTAGTATAAGTCCAGGCCCCTACGAGCAGTACTTC.